Each of the 22 T cell receptor beta chains below was sequenced from the same sample in a study of Ad26.COV2.S vaccination and SARS-CoV-2 variants. Sequencing was performed with immunoSEQ multiplex PCR; in TCRdb, only in-frame clones are kept and a portion is missing. The data contain approximately 350,000 clones, about nine tenths of them singletons. The treatment here: some 19 received Ad26.COV2.S at low or high dose, single or two shots; about 5 received placebo; per-sample allocation not given. It was on day 63 after the first vaccine or placebo injection that samples were taken. Material: peripheral blood, obtained in a trial of Ad26.COV2.S vaccine versus placebo. The receptors come from a person aged 18 to 59 who received the Ad26.COV2.S COVID-19 vaccine or a placebo.

The chain carries TRBV5-1 and TRBJ2-3, with 10 bases fitting TRBD2. Trimming removed 8 bases from V and 2 bases from J; junction bases left unmatched: 5. CDR3 size: 14 residues. The germline CDR1 and CDR2 sequences are SGHRS and YFSETQ. The chain's CDR3 is CASSSGGPTDTQYF. The CDR3 DNA reads as TGCGCCAGTTCTAGCGGGGGACCCACAGATACGCAGTATTTT.

The V call is TRBV21-1, the J call TRBJ2-2. TRBV21-1 is flagged as a pseudogene. The CDR3 is 17 amino acids. DNA of the CDR3: TGTGCCAGCAGGTTGTCCGACCCTCCATTAAGATCCGGGGAGCTGTTTTTT. Its translation is CASRLSDPPLRSGELFF.

This chain joins TRBV3-1 (or the pseudogene TRBV3-2) and TRBJ2-7; no clear D gene. CDR3 length: 13 residues. Per germline, CDR1 LGHDT and CDR2 YNNKEL (reference sequence). The germline V and J ends were trimmed by 0 bases and 5 bases, with 8 bases remaining between them. The DNA of the CDR3 is TGTGCCAGCAGCCAAGAGTGGAATGACGAGCAGTACTTC. Translated: CASSQEWNDEQYF.

This chain joins TRBV6-5 and TRBJ2-7; D ambiguous. There are 14 residues in the CDR3. Germline values: CDR1 MNHEY, CDR2 SVGAGI. Trimming left V 8 bases short and J 3 bases short, with 17 bases between. The CDR3 reads CASRIRALHYEQYF. CDR3 bases: TGTGCCAGCCGGATCCGGGCCCTCCACTACGAGCAGTACTTC.

This clone has just one count. The chain links TRBV18 to TRBJ1-4, with D tentatively TRBD1 (6 bases). Trimming left V 3 bases short and J 7 bases short, with 12 bases between. The CDR3 loop spans 14 amino acids. The V gene's germline CDR1 is KGHSH and CDR2 LQKENI. CDR3 amino acids: CASSPGGGTEKLFF. For the CDR3, the DNA is TGTGCCAGCTCACCGGGGGGGGGCACTGAAAAACTGTTTTTT.

V gene TRBV4-3 combines with J gene TRBJ2-5, with no clear D. CDR1 is LGHNA and CDR2 is YSLEER in the germline V gene. Trimming took 0 bases from V and 4 from J, leaving 9 bases between them. This CDR3 has 14 residues. The CDR3 is CASSQDAAPETQYF. The CDR3 nucleotides are TGCGCCAGCAGCCAAGATGCCGCCCCAGAGACCCAGTACTTC.

V usage is TRBV29-1 and J usage is TRBJ2-1; the match to TRBD2 covers 7 bases. There are 17 residues in the CDR3. Per the germline V gene, CDR1 is SQVTM and CDR2 is ANQGSEA. J was trimmed by 3 bases and V by 6 bases; bases with no gene match: 17. CDR3 protein: CSVSGGGTDRFYNEQFF. CDR3 nucleotide sequence: TGCAGCGTCTCTGGGGGGGGTACAGATAGATTCTACAATGAGCAGTTCTTC.

The chain has TRBV19 and TRBJ1-2; no firm D call. Trimming stripped 6 bases from V and 8 bases from J, with 7 bases between. Germline CDR1 is LNHDA and CDR2 is SQIVND (reference sequence). The CDR3 is 10 residues long. CDR3 coding DNA: TGTGCCAGTAGCCCCTGCGGCTACACCTTC. Translation gives CASSPCGYTF. Full variable domain (outside the CDR3, taken from reference TRBV19 and TRBJ1-2): DGGITQSPKYLFRKEGQNVTLSCEQNLNHDAMYWYRQDPGQGLRLIYYSQIVNDFQKGDIAEGYSVSREKKESFPLTVTSAQKNPTAFYLCASSPCGYTFGSGTRLTVV.

The chain couples TRBV7-3 to TRBJ2-5; a possible D gene is TRBD2 (5 bases). CDR1 SGHTA and CDR2 FQGTGA come from the germline V gene. The V end was cut by 5 bases, the J end by 5 bases, with 12 bases between. There are 13 residues in the CDR3. The CDR3 DNA reads TGTGCCAGCAGCCCCAGCCCGGGGGAGACCCAGTACTTC. Its protein product is CASSPSPGETQYF.

The J gene is TRBJ2-4, the V gene TRBV4-3; D is perhaps TRBD1 (6 bases). Germline V gives CDR1 LGHNA, CDR2 YSLEER. CDR3 length equals 15 residues. The ends were cut back, 2 bases at V and 6 bases at J, with 14 bases in the middle. The CDR3 DNA sequence: TGCGCCAGCAGCCAAAGACAGGCCCCCTCAAACATTCAGTACTTC. Translated: CASSQRQAPSNIQYF.

The gene calls are TRBV27 and TRBJ1-2; D unclear. Per the germline V gene, CDR1 is MNHEY and CDR2 is SMNVEV (reference sequence). With 0 bases removed from V and 1 base from J, the gap between germline ends came to 18 bases. The CDR3 has 18 amino acids. CDR3 protein: CASSLSPDQHTINYGYTF. Here the CDR3 DNA reads TGTGCCAGCAGTTTATCGCCGGACCAGCACACCATTAACTATGGCTACACCTTC.

CDR3 DNA sequence: TGTGCCAGCAGTGAAATAAGACATAGCAATCAGCCCCAGCATTTT. Its protein product is CASSEIRHSNQPQHF. The chain joins TRBV2 to TRBJ1-5; D uncertain. The CDR3 is made up of 15 amino acids. Per the germline V gene, CDR1 is SNHLY and CDR2 is FYNNEI. V was shortened by 2 bases and J by 0 bases, with 8 bases between the two germline ends.

This chain connects TRBV25-1 to TRBJ2-3; D may be TRBD2 (6 bases). V was shortened by 0 bases and J by 3 bases, with 13 bases between the two germline ends. The CDR3 is 16 residues long. Looked up from germline, CDR1 is MGHDK and CDR2 is SYGVNS. The CDR3 protein is CASSEYSGESTDTQYF. The DNA for the CDR3 is TGTGCCAGCAGTGAATACTCGGGGGAGAGTACAGATACGCAGTATTTT.

The J gene is TRBJ1-1, the V gene TRBV5-5; D not certain. Trimming took 0 bases from V and 0 from J, leaving 3 bases between them. The germline CDR1 and CDR2 sequences are SGHKS and YYEKEE (reference sequence). The CDR3 has 13 residues. The CDR3: CASSLGMNTEAFF. CDR3 bases: TGTGCCAGCAGCTTGGGCATGAACACTGAAGCTTTCTTT.

J is TRBJ1-1 and V is TRBV12-3 or TRBV12-4; D is perhaps TRBD1 (5 bases). With 5 bases removed from V and 11 bases from J, the gap between germline ends came to 12 bases. The CDR3 consists of 11 residues. The CDR3 nucleotides read TGTGCCAGCAGTACGACAGCAGGGGCTTTCTTT. Its protein product is CASSTTAGAFF.

The chain uses TRBV5-1 and TRBJ2-5, with 9 bases fitting TRBD1. With V trimmed by 4 bases and J by 2 bases, 6 bases remained unmatched. The germline CDR1 and CDR2 sequences are SGHRS and YFSETQ. The CDR3 extends over 15 amino acids. Here the CDR3 DNA reads TGCGCCAGCAGCGAAGGGACAGGGCTTCAAGAGACCCAGTACTTC. Translating it yields CASSEGTGLQETQYF.

This clone was detected ten times or more. V gene TRBV5-1 combines with J gene TRBJ2-7; tentative D call: TRBD1 (5 bases). V was shortened by 1 base and J by 2 bases, with 13 bases between the two germline ends. Germline CDR1 and CDR2: SGHRS and YFSETQ. The CDR3 covers 15 residues. The CDR3 bases are TGCGCCAGCAGCTTGCAGGGTGAAGGTGCCTACGAGCAGTACTTC. As protein: CASSLQGEGAYEQYF.

The V and J genes are TRBV27 and TRBJ1-1; possible D gene TRBD1, 6 bases. The CDR3 is 13 residues long. Trimming shortened V by 7 bases and J by 5 bases, and 14 bases separated the two germline ends. Germline CDR1 reads MNHEY; CDR2 reads SMNVEV (reference sequence). In DNA, the CDR3 is TGTGCCAGCACCCCCGGTACAGGGACTGAAGCTTTCTTT. This gives the protein CASTPGTGTEAFF.

This chain joins TRBV5-4 and TRBJ1-2; no reliable D call. CDR1 SGHNT and CDR2 YYREEE come from the germline V gene (reference sequence). Trimming shortened V by 5 bases and J by 6 bases, and 14 bases separated the two germline ends. The CDR3 runs to 13 residues. The CDR3 here is CASSSYGFDGYTF. DNA of the CDR3: TGTGCCAGCAGTTCCTACGGGTTTGATGGCTACACCTTC.

The chain has TRBV15 and TRBJ2-6; D not certain. Germline V gene lookup returns CDR1 LNHNV and CDR2 YYDKDF (reference sequence). This CDR3 has 15 residues. V gave up 6 bases and J gave up 0 bases, with 9 bases separating them. CDR3 residues: CATSLGSSGANVLTF. In nucleotides, the CDR3 is TGTGCCACCAGTCTAGGGTCCTCTGGGGCCAACGTCCTGACTTTC.

The rearrangement joins TRBV5-1 to TRBJ1-2; 10 positions agree with TRBD1. The CDR3 is made up of 15 amino acids. Germline V gene lookup returns CDR1 SGHRS and CDR2 YFSETQ. V lost 0 bases, J lost 7 bases, and 6 bases stayed unmatched. CDR3 coding DNA: TGCGCCAGCAGCTTGGCCGGGACAGGGGAAGCTGGCTACACCTTC. This gives the protein CASSLAGTGEAGYTF.

The chain recombines TRBV11-1 with TRBJ1-2, with 8 bases aligning to TRBD1. The CDR3 runs 15 residues. Germline lookup yields CDR1 SGHAT and CDR2 FQDESV (reference sequence). The V and J ends lost 5 bases and 2 bases, in that order; junction bases with no gene match: 7. CDR3 region: CASSPTDRENYGYTF. CDR3 DNA: TGTGCCAGCAGCCCCACGGACAGGGAAAACTATGGCTACACCTTC.